This TCR beta chain comes out of a study of blood T cell repertoires in COVID-19. Study at large: The samples span acute and convalescent COVID-19 from the United States, Italy and Spain. T cells, B-cell-depleted T cells, or PBMCs supplied cDNA or gDNA.

Looked up from germline, CDR1 is MNHNY and CDR2 is SVGAGI (reference sequence). Deletions cut 3 bases from V and 3 bases from J, with 12 bases between. This CDR3 has 14 amino acids. The authors' processing: Nucleated cell counts were estimated from reference gene primer amplification. Sequencing was performed with immunoSEQ multiplex PCR; in TCRdb, only in-frame clones are kept and a portion is missing. That table gives V, J and clone size, and the DNA gave D and trimming. The sample shows about 39,000 clones, approximately 78% of them seen only once. Sequenced input: peripheral blood. The sequence was obtained from a man aged 55 to 70 in a cohort sampled during active COVID-19. This chain connects TRBV6-6 to TRBJ2-7, with a weak D call TRBD1 (5 bases). The CDR3 loop reads CASSYRGRDYEQYF. The CDR3 nucleotides are TGTGCCAGCAGTTATCGCGGCAGGGACTACGAGCAGTACTTC.